The clone carrying this T cell receptor beta chain appeared many times. As yet, its antigen is unknown. The sample belongs to a study of human T cells and chemical hapten exposure. Study background: All patients underwent weekly scalp dosing with diphenylcyclopropenone for the full roughly 24-week study. Whole-study findings and limits: Unchanged with DPC sensitization were TCRs above 1 in 1000 frequency.

As handled by the study authors: Sample TCR totals centred on a median of approximately 96,000, ranging about 20,000 to 700,000. From the RACE reads, TCRdb called clonotypes with MiXCR, one entry per CDR3 protein. These V and J calls originate from TCRdb's pipeline instead of the authors' own analysis. The data contain about 380,000 distinct CDR3 sequences, roughly 4.8% of them singletons. Trimming took 3 bases from V and 3 from J, leaving 12 bases between them. Germline V gene lookup returns CDR1 SGDLS and CDR2 YYNGEE. The CDR3 runs to 14 residues. Time point noted: patch test 1, 2 weeks after DPC sensitization. Treatment noted: therapeutic diphenylcyclopropenone sensitization with weekly scalp DPC. People who gave samples had alopecia, were 18 to 70 years old, and were suitable for DPC.

This receptor was taken from a woman in her forties or fifties with alopecia areata. Some clones in this sample may be carry-over from other donors' samples. The source material was whole blood, sampled in connection with sensitization to the hapten diphenylcyclopropenone (DPC). The chain carries TRBV9 and TRBJ1-2, with D maybe TRBD1 (5 bases). This chain's CDR3 is CASSAGGRDYGYTF. The CDR3 DNA reads as TGTGCCAGCAGCGCCGGGGGGAGGGACTATGGCTACACCTTC.